The rows below give T cell receptor beta chains drawn from one sample of a study of T cell responses to AZD1222 COVID-19 vaccine. Measured with immunoSEQ multiplex PCR; TCRdb has only the in-frame clones, and not every one. The profile shows around 160,000 clones, 90% to 95% of them singletons. Sequenced here: peripheral blood, sampled on day 0 of MenACWY control vaccination. Receptor source: an adult in good health. CDR3s include the opening cysteine and the closing phenylalanine or tryptophan. D genes are given only for firm matches. Expanded clones are given a class, and other clones once, few, many or no size at all.

j_call	d_call	v_call	clone_size	cdr3_length	cdr3_nt	cdr3_aa
TRBJ1-3	NA	TRBV6-6	NA	13	TGTGCCAGCAGTGGGATTTTCGGAAACACCATATATTTT	CASSGIFGNTIYF
TRBJ2-7	TRBD1	TRBV6-2/TRBV6-3	NA	16	TGTGCCAGCAGCTACTCGTGGGACAGCTTATCCTACGAGCAGTACTTC	CASSYSWDSLSYEQYF
TRBJ2-1	TRBD2	TRBV29-1	NA	16	TGCAGCGTTGTTCGACTAGCGGGAGTGGGGTACAATGAGCAGTTCTTC	CSVVRLAGVGYNEQFF
TRBJ2-1	TRBD2	TRBV28	NA	14	TGTGCCAGTATCTCGCCTAGCGGATACAATGAGCAGTTCTTC	CASISPSGYNEQFF
TRBJ2-7	NA	TRBV7-9	NA	12	TGTGCCAGCAGCTTAGCAGTCTACGAGCAGTACTTC	CASSLAVYEQYF
TRBJ2-5	NA	TRBV6-5	NA	12	TGTGCCAGCAGCAGGAGCGCCGGGACCCAGTACTTC	CASSRSAGTQYF
TRBJ1-1	NA	TRBV15	NA	14	TGTGCCACCAGTTTTAAAGGCTTGAACACTGAAGCTTTCTTT	CATSFKGLNTEAFF
TRBJ1-2	NA	TRBV7-9	NA	16	TGTGCCAGCAGCTTACCGCCGATTGTATCAGCCTATGGCTACACCTTC	CASSLPPIVSAYGYTF
TRBJ1-4	NA	TRBV5-6	few	13	TGTGCCAGCAGCTTACCCACTAATGAAAAACTGTTTTTT	CASSLPTNEKLFF
TRBJ1-2	NA	TRBV20-1	NA	11	TGCAGTGCTAGACAGGGGCATGGCTACACCTTC	CSARQGHGYTF
TRBJ2-3	NA	TRBV2	once	15	TGTGCCAGCAGTGAGCAAGGGCGAGGGACAGATACGCAGTATTTT	CASSEQGRGTDTQYF
TRBJ2-3	TRBD2	TRBV5-1	NA	15	TGCGCCAGCAGCTTGGGTGGGACTACCACAGATACGCAGTATTTT	CASSLGGTTTDTQYF
TRBJ2-1	NA	TRBV13	NA	17	TGTGCCAGCAGCTCACCTCAGTTGGGGACTGTATACAATGAGCAGTTCTTC	CASSSPQLGTVYNEQFF
TRBJ2-7	TRBD2	TRBV16	NA	15	TGTGCCAGCAGCCAATCGACTAGCCAGTTCTACGAGCAGTACTTC	CASSQSTSQFYEQYF
TRBJ1-5	NA	TRBV10-2	NA	12	TGCGCCAGCAGTGAAAAAGAGATGCCCCAGCATTTT	CASSEKEMPQHF
TRBJ2-5	NA	TRBV12-5	NA	14	TGTGCTAGTGCGAGACTAGCAGGGGCCGAGACCCAGTACTTC	CASARLAGAETQYF
TRBJ2-1	TRBD2	TRBV7-3	NA	13	TGTGCCAGTGGACTAGCGGGAGGGAATGAGCAGTTCTTC	CASGLAGGNEQFF
TRBJ2-1	NA	TRBV29-1	once	13	TGCAGCGTACAGGGAAGCTCCTACAATGAGCAGTTCTTC	CSVQGSSYNEQFF
TRBJ1-1	NA	TRBV19	NA	15	TGTGCCAGCTCCTCGAGGGAAGATGGGAACACTGAAGCTTTCTTT	CASSSREDGNTEAFF
TRBJ2-7	NA	TRBV21-1	NA	13	TGTGCCATCCAGGACAGGGGGTCTGGCGAGCAGTACTTC	CAIQDRGSGEQYF
TRBJ2-5	NA	TRBV7-7	NA	13	TGTGCTAGCAGCTTCGGCAGCCAAGAGACCCAGTACTTC	CASSFGSQETQYF
TRBJ1-5	NA	TRBV2	NA	14	TGTGCCAGCAGTGTTGAGGGGGACAATCAGCCCCAGCATTTT	CASSVEGDNQPQHF
TRBJ2-3	TRBD2	TRBV12-5	NA	18	TGTGCTAGTGGTTTGGTAGCTAGCGGGGGGACCAGCACAGATACGCAGTATTTT	CASGLVASGGTSTDTQYF
TRBJ1-4	TRBD1	TRBV27	NA	15	TGTGCCAGCAGTCTAAGGGGGACAGTAAATGAAAAACTGTTTTTT	CASSLRGTVNEKLFF
TRBJ1-1	NA	TRBV3-1/TRBV3-2	NA	14	TGTGCCAGCAGTCGAGTCCCGGGCGGAACTGAAGCTTTCTTT	CASSRVPGGTEAFF
TRBJ1-1	TRBD1	TRBV2	NA	13	TGTGCCACGCGGGGACAGCCACTCACTGAAGCTTTCTTT	CATRGQPLTEAFF
TRBJ2-1	NA	TRBV11-2	NA	15	TGTGCCAGCAGCCTCTCCGGGACCTGGGGCAATGAGCAGTTCTTC	CASSLSGTWGNEQFF
TRBJ2-5	NA	TRBV29-1	NA	13	TGCAGCGTTGACCCCACACAGACGGCGACCCAGTACTTC	CSVDPTQTATQYF
TRBJ2-2	TRBD2	TRBV9	once	16	TGTGCCAGCAGCGTAGAATTAGGACTAGCCGGCGGGGAGCTGTTTTTT	CASSVELGLAGGELFF
TRBJ1-3	TRBD1	TRBV4-1	NA	17	TGCGCCAGCAGCCCAGACCCCAGGGGGCTTTCTGGAAACACCATATATTTT	CASSPDPRGLSGNTIYF
TRBJ2-2	NA	TRBV24-1	NA	14	TGTGCCACCAGTGAGGGGCAGAACACCGGGGAGCTGTTTTTT	CATSEGQNTGELFF
TRBJ2-7	NA	TRBV5-4	NA	16	TGTGCCAGCAGCACCCTGGGACTTCCCTGGGTATACGAGCAGTACTTC	CASSTLGLPWVYEQYF
TRBJ2-7	TRBD2	TRBV4-2	NA	16	TGTGCCAGCAGTCCCAGGGGGACTAGCGGGAGCTACGAGCAGTACTTC	CASSPRGTSGSYEQYF
TRBJ2-2	NA	TRBV30	NA	14	TGTGCCTGGAAGAAAGGGCTGGGCACCGGGGAGCTGTTTTTT	CAWKKGLGTGELFF
TRBJ2-7	TRBD1	TRBV7-9	NA	13	TGTGCCAGCAGCTTATCAGGGGGCTACGAGCAGTACTTC	CASSLSGGYEQYF
TRBJ1-1	NA	TRBV6-5	once	15	TGTGCCAGCAGTTACGACGGGGGGACGAACACTGAAGCTTTCTTT	CASSYDGGTNTEAFF
TRBJ1-5	NA	TRBV18	NA	14	TGTGCCAGCTCACCAGGGCCGGGCAATCAGCCCCAGCATTTT	CASSPGPGNQPQHF
TRBJ1-1	NA	TRBV6-5	once	13	TGTGCCAGCAGTTACACCAGCGCCACTGAAGCTTTCTTT	CASSYTSATEAFF
TRBJ2-7	TRBD1	TRBV10-3	once	13	TGTGCCATCAGTGGACAACAGGGGGACGAGCAGTACTTC	CAISGQQGDEQYF
TRBJ2-1	TRBD2	TRBV30	NA	15	TGTGCCTGGAGTGTACTTGGCGGGAGGCCTAATGAGCAGTTCTTC	CAWSVLGGRPNEQFF
TRBJ2-6	TRBD2	TRBV11-2	NA	19	TGTGCCAGCAGCTCCCGAGGTTTGGCGGGGGGGCCTGGGGCCAACGTCCTGACTTTC	CASSSRGLAGGPGANVLTF
TRBJ2-1	NA	TRBV6-5	NA	12	TGTGCCAGCAGAACAGGTAACAATGAGCAGTTCTTC	CASRTGNNEQFF
TRBJ1-1	NA	TRBV4-1	NA	14	TGCGCCAGCAGCCAAGATGGGATTCGCACTGAAGCTTTCTTT	CASSQDGIRTEAFF
TRBJ2-7	NA	TRBV10-3	once	13	TGTGCCATCAGTGAAGCCAGGGACTACGAGCAGTACTTC	CAISEARDYEQYF
TRBJ2-5	NA	TRBV9	NA	17	TGTGCCAGCAGCCCATCCCCAGGGGGGGGAAACCAAGAGACCCAGTACTTC	CASSPSPGGGNQETQYF
TRBJ1-3	TRBD1	TRBV5-6	NA	14	TGTGCCAGCAGCTTACAGGGGCGAGGAAACACCATATATTTT	CASSLQGRGNTIYF
TRBJ1-1	NA	TRBV5-4	NA	15	TGTGCCAGCAGCCCTGAATCGGGGGCGAGCACTGAAGCTTTCTTT	CASSPESGASTEAFF
TRBJ1-1	TRBD1	TRBV28	once	14	TGTGCCAGCAGTTCAGGGGGCTTCGGCACTGAAGCTTTCTTT	CASSSGGFGTEAFF
TRBJ1-2	TRBD1	TRBV19	NA	14	TGTGCCAGTACGCAGACAGGGAGTACCTATGGCTACACCTTC	CASTQTGSTYGYTF